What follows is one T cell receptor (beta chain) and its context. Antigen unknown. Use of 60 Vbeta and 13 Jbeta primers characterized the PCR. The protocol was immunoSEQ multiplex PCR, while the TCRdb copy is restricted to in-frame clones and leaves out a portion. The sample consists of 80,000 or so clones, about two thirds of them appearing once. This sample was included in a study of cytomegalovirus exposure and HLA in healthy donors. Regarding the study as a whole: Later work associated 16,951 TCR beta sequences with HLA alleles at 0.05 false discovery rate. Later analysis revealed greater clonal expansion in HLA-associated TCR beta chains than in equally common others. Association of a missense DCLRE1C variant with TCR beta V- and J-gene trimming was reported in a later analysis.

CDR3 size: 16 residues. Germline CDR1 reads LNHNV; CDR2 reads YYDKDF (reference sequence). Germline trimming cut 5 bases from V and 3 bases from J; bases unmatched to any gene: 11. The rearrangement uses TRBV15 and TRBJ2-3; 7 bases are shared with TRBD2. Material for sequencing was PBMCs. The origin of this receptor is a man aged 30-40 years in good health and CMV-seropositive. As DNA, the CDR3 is TGTGCCACCAGCCTCACTACGGGTAGCGGGACAGATACGCAGTATTTT. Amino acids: CATSLTTGSGTDTQYF.